A single T cell receptor (beta chain) is shown here with its context. What it recognizes is unknown. The data originate from a study of CXCR3-negative and CXCR3-positive naive CD8 T cells. Study outcomes and limitations: CXCR3-positive naive cells had TRB CDR3s that were more hydrophobic than CXCR3-negative naive cells had. The TRBV-TRBJ usage of naive CXCR3-negative and CXCR3-positive cells was similar, but that of memory cells differed. After cryopreservation, CXCR3 expression dropped partially; most assays used fresh PBMCs. Naive subsets did not differ in surface CD5, and TRB CDR3 properties served to infer TCR strength. Comparably high diversity marked both naive subsets, whereas memory CD8+ cells had much lower diversity.

TRB cDNA libraries were made by UMI-labeled 5' RACE. TCRdb re-called the 5' RACE reads; one entry per CDR3 protein, DNA not given. This table lists fewer than 90,000 distinct CDR3 sequences. The sequencing sample was made of naive CXCR3+ CD8+ T cells from blood. The subset is: CD45RO-CCR7+CD27+CD95- naive CD8+ T cells expressing CXCR3 (TNR3+). The clonotype was recovered from a human donor in good health. Some clones in this sample may be carry-over from other donors' samples.

The CDR3 protein is CASSARTGSVPGSYNEQFF. The V gene is TRBV7-6, the J gene TRBJ2-1; there is no DNA to check the TCRdb D call of TRBD1. This CDR3 contains 19 residues. Looked up from germline, CDR1 is SGHVS and CDR2 is FNYEAQ. Combining the CDR3 with reference TRBV7-6 and TRBJ2-1 gives the whole variable domain GAGVSQSPRYKVTKRGQDVALRCDPISGHVSLYWYRQALGQGPEFLTYFNYEAQQDKSGLPNDRFSAERPEGSISTLTIQRTEQRDSAMYRCASSARTGSVPGSYNEQFFGPGTRLTVL.